This note documents a single T cell receptor (beta chain) sequence. What it recognizes is unknown. Germline loops: CDR1 SGDLS, CDR2 YYNGEE. This CDR3 is built from 15 residues. Trimming shortened V by 2 bases and J by 0 bases, and 11 bases separated the two germline ends. The sample is drawn from a study of T cells in localized non-small cell lung cancer. Study outcomes and limitations: The study found T cell clonality highest in uninvolved adjacent lung, above tumor. Only one tumor region was sequenced, so heterogeneity remains possible. Higher blood T cell density went with longer overall survival. Paired adjacent lung recovered a median approximately 62 of the top 100 tumor clones.

Sequenced by immunoSEQ multiplex PCR; TCRdb stores in-frame clones only, minus some. The sample carries approximately 33,000 clones, approximately 90% recorded once. Sequencing used peripheral blood, obtained before any cancer treatment. The V gene is TRBV9, the J gene TRBJ1-1; D remains unclear. This clonotype was sampled from a woman aged 40-75 years with stage I lung adenocarcinoma. Written as DNA, the CDR3 is TGTGCCAGCAGCGTGGGGTCGACAATGAACACTGAAGCTTTCTTT. Protein product: CASSVGSTMNTEAFF.